One TCR beta chain is described in this entry. Its cognate antigen is unknown. Unmatched junction bases numbered 10, after V lost 4 bases and J lost 4 bases. Germline CDR1 SGHRS, CDR2 YFSETQ. This CDR3 has 16 amino acids. The data originate from a study of early stage breast cancer tumors. Across the study: Of around 16 invasive breast tumors, about a dozen were hormone receptor-positive, HER2-negative. Study observations and caveats: Commonly generated sequences made up most enriched TCRB sequences shared between patients. In about 85% of the 16 patients, blood comparison separated tumor from normal breast.

Data came from immunoSEQ multiplex PCR; TCRdb stores just in-frame clones and leaves some out. The table lists tens of thousands of clones, about 78% of them singletons, with roughly 7.9% in the top ten. The sequencing sample was made of blood. This clonotype was obtained from a person aged 45 to 60 with breast cancer. The chain carries TRBV5-1 and TRBJ2-2, with TRBD1 identical over 7 bases. The CDR3 sequence is CASSPTGQLSTGELFF. CDR3 sequence (DNA): TGCGCCAGCAGCCCAACGGGACAGCTTAGCACCGGGGAGCTGTTTTTT.